These 11 T cell receptor beta chains originate from one sample sequenced in a study of T cells expressing NK-cell markers. With the 5' RACE reads reprocessed, TCRdb shows one record per CDR3 protein and no DNA. This table holds about 380,000 distinct CDR3 sequences. Sequencing used blood T cells: a sorted CD56 or NKG2C T cell subset, CD4+ or CD8+ T cells, or bulk PBMC T cells (not recorded which). The source of these receptors is a man aged 18-75 years in good health.

This chain joins TRBV29-1 and TRBJ2-7; TCRdb proposes TRBD1, but this gene call is untestable without DNA. Germline V CDR1 and CDR2: SQVTM, ANQGSEA. The CDR3 extends over 15 amino acids. CDR3 region: CSVTLTPWEPYEQYF.

The V and J genes are TRBV3-1 and TRBJ1-6; lacking DNA, the TRBD1 call made by TCRdb goes unchecked. The CDR3 covers 14 residues. Per the germline V gene, CDR1 is LGHDT and CDR2 is YNNKEL (reference sequence). The CDR3 sequence: CASSPRRGNSPLHF.

CDR3 residues: CASSQVPRASEQFF. The chain recombines TRBV14 with TRBJ2-1; the D call of TRBD1 rests on TCRdb alone, since no DNA is present to check it. Germline-derived CDR1 and CDR2 are SGHDN and FVKESK. The CDR3 is made up of 14 amino acids.

V gene TRBV12-3 or TRBV12-4 combines with J gene TRBJ1-1; TCRdb proposes TRBD1, but this gene call is untestable without DNA. CDR3 length equals 16 residues. The CDR3 is CASSPRDRVSWLGAFF.

The gene calls are TRBV7-9 and TRBJ2-1; the TCRdb D gene call, TRBD2, has no DNA to confirm it. CDR3 size: 15 residues. CDR1 SEHNR and CDR2 FQNEAQ come from the germline V gene (reference sequence). The CDR3 loop is CASSEQTSGVDEQFF.

Here the CDR3 reads CASSLTGAGANVLTF. The chain combines TRBV12-3 or TRBV12-4 with TRBJ2-6; TCRdb selects TRBD1, and the lack of DNA leaves this call unchecked. The CDR3 has 15 residues.

V usage is TRBV5-1 and J usage is TRBJ1-2. CDR3 length: 14 amino acids. CDR1 SGHRS and CDR2 YFSETQ come from the germline V gene. This chain's CDR3 is CASRSSELNYGYTF.

The CDR3 region is CSGGRMNTEAFF. J is TRBJ1-1 and V is TRBV29-1. This CDR3 is built from 12 residues. Germline V lookup: CDR1 SQVTM, CDR2 ANQGSEA.

V is TRBV5-8 and J is TRBJ1-2; TCRdb designates TRBD1, a call that cannot be tested without DNA. The CDR3 has 13 residues. Looked up from germline, CDR1 is SGHTS and CDR2 is YDEGEE. Here the CDR3 reads CASSLRGPYGYTF. Full variable domain (remainder filled in from reference TRBV5-8 and TRBJ1-2): EAGVTQSPTHLIKTRGQQATLRCSPISGHTSVYWYQQALGLGLQFLLWYDEGEERNRGNFPPRFSGRQFPNYSSELNVNALELEDSALYLCASSLRGPYGYTFGSGTRLTVV.

The genes are TRBV6-1 and TRBJ2-1; TCRdb gives TRBD2 as the D gene, but with no DNA this cannot be confirmed. CDR1 is MNHNS, CDR2 SASEGT, per germline. This CDR3 contains 16 residues. The CDR3 is CASRAPAGGSYNEQFF.

J is TRBJ2-3 and V is TRBV6-6; TCRdb's D call, TRBD2, is unchecked because there is no DNA. The CDR3 covers 11 residues. The germline gives CDR1 MNHNY, CDR2 SVGAGI (reference sequence). The CDR3: CASNAGDTQYF.